This T cell receptor beta chain is drawn from a study of T cells in Graves' hyperthyroidism and ophthalmopathy. Amplified TCR beta CDR3 regions derived from RNA transcripts. HTBI primers were used for first-round RT-PCR of the TCR CDR3. One entry per CDR3 protein, called by TCRdb with MiXCR from the multiplex PCR reads. The data hold around 600,000 distinct CDR3 sequences, with roughly 14% observed a single time. This CDR3 region has 14 residues. V shed 0 bases, J shed 6 bases, and the junction held 6 bases outside the gene matches. The germline CDR1 and CDR2 sequences are SGHNT and YYREEE (reference sequence). Graves' hyperthyroidism without ophthalmopathy progression within 18 months was termed stable. Orbital computed tomography, thyroid ultrasound, serum thyroxine and TRAb, and clinical symptoms together informed the diagnoses.

The source material was blood. V is TRBV5-4 and J is TRBJ2-7; 7 nucleotides match TRBD1. The source of this sequence is a woman between 25 and 40 years old with Graves' hyperthyroidism. The chain's CDR3 is CASSLGTGAREQYF. CDR3 DNA: TGTGCCAGCAGCTTGGGGACAGGAGCCCGCGAGCAGTACTTC.